This paragraph reports one T cell receptor (beta chain). Patients were excluded because of uncontrolled infection, other autoimmune disease, pregnancy or lactation. On the basis of clinical symptoms, serum thyroxine and TRAb, thyroid ultrasound and orbital computed tomography, diagnoses were made. The data were taken from a study of T cells in Graves' hyperthyroidism and ophthalmopathy. The CDR3 is 14 residues long. Germline CDR1 reads SGHDT; CDR2 reads YYEEEE. V was shortened by 3 bases and J by 4 bases, with 13 bases between the two germline ends. From RNA transcripts, TCR beta CDR3 regions were amplified. Researchers ran a first-round RT-PCR on the TCR CDR3 using the HTBI primer set. TCRdb ran MiXCR on the multiplex PCR reads and lists one entry per CDR3 protein. Here the sample spans roughly 200,000 distinct CDR3 sequences, about 17% being singletons.

The receptor was isolated from a woman aged 45-59 years with Graves' hyperthyroidism. Input material: blood. The rearrangement links TRBV5-6 to TRBJ2-5; TRBD2 is a possible D gene (6 bases). CDR3 loop: CASSSFVGGETQYF. Here the CDR3 DNA reads TGTGCCAGCAGCTCCTTTGTGGGGGGAGAGACCCAGTACTTC.